This T cell receptor (beta chain) was sequenced for a study of beta chain features in type 1 diabetes (dated by TCRdb to 2016 to 2019). About the investigation overall: Mean age, gender distribution, total cell number and subset yield did not differ between patients and healthy donors. The study compared TCRB repertoires of sorted circulating CD4+ T cell subsets between recently diagnosed type 1 diabetes patients and matched healthy donors. Across all samples, 90 million to 130 million sorted cells were examined, and cell number per subset correlated strongly with RNA yield. Whereas all 30 or so donors provided naive and central memory subsets, regulatory and stem cell-like memory subsets were isolated from just 8 patients and about eight healthy donors.

From each donor, a single peripheral blood sample of about 116 mL on average was drawn into heparinised tubes. Naive, central memory, regulatory and stem cell-like memory CD4+ T cells were sorted on a BD FACSAria II using a panel including CD45RO, CCR7, CD25, CD127, CD95 and CD27. A purity above 95% was achieved for all sorted populations. Right away, PBMCs were isolated by Lymphoprep density gradient centrifugation and were stained directly, with no culture step. To minimize batch effects, samples were stained and sorted in pairs, one healthy donor with one patient per experiment. As encoded in the germline V gene, CDR1 is SGHRS while CDR2 is YFSETQ. The CDR3 runs 19 amino acids, cysteine and phenylalanine included. Only the CDR3 portion is preserved as DNA: 57 bases, with reading frame beginning at the first base. V is pruned by 4 bases and J by 3 bases, leaving 20 bases of the junction without a gene match.

All of the isolated RNA was reverse transcribed with the High Capacity cDNA Reverse Transcription Kit, so expressed TCRB transcripts were sequenced. Naive, central memory and regulatory T cell samples underwent deep immunoSEQ sequencing, averaging around 3.9 million total reads per sample. Sorted cells were lysed in RLT buffer, and RNA was extracted using DNase-treated RNeasy Micro or Mini kits according to cell number. To prevent cross-contamination, each cell subset was processed individually, whereas patient and healthy donor samples were processed jointly. The immunoSEQ multiplex PCR was used to amplify TCRB sequences from cDNA, generating 87-bp fragments that spanned the CDR3 region. The amplicons were sequenced using the Illumina HiSeq platform. Per the authors' processing: PCR bias was computationally corrected using synthetic template baselines, reads within Hamming distance 2 were collapsed, and singletons that could not be merged were discarded. Reads were aligned against IMGT to assign V, D and J genes, CDR3 length and insertions or deletions at six rearrangement sites. Within each subset, clonotype counts were normalized to sorted cell number, after which true diversity and Gini coefficients were computed with the tcR R package. The overlap coefficient, calculated on TCRB nucleotide sequences, was used to quantify repertoire sharing. Out-of-frame TCRB sequences from naive cells were analyzed as a proxy for the pre-selection repertoire. TCRdb limited this immuneACCESS table to in-frame rearrangements with V and J called. A share of clones is missing; checked studies link under half to unresolved V genes, and the rest is unexplained. V and J calls plus clone size are reproduced from that table; the DNA served to infer D and trimming. In all, the sample holds fewer than 650,000 clones, and 15% to 17% of those were seen once. The ten top clones hold approximately 0.087% of the sample.

Beyond this particular receptor, the publication reports: The naive, central memory and regulatory TCRB repertoires appeared to resemble one another more closely among patients than among healthy donors. Shorter templates might have been favored by PCR, but patient and control samples were amplified and corrected together, so both groups would have been affected equally by any skew. Only small numbers of individuals were included in the HLA sub-analyses, which left unresolved whether HLA type had any influence on TCRB rearrangement. Patients with type 1 diabetes made fewer insertions and deleted more nucleotides at VDJ recombination sites, implying thymic rearrangement abnormalities. In all four CD4+ subsets, TCRB CDR3 length was moderately but significantly shorter in type 1 diabetes patients. Because cDNA rather than genomic DNA was sequenced, highly expressing activated cells could have been over-represented, although no difference in activation and CD3 levels was found between groups.

Notes on this clone: It lacks a known antigen. No base-level quality is on record; no much larger clone is a single base apart.

The specimen sequenced was naive CD4+ T cells from blood. The cell subset or site label for this specimen denotes: true naive CD4+ T cells. The chain is made from TRBV5-1 and TRBJ2-3; a stretch of 7 junction bases matches TRBD1. This sequence originates from a man aged 18 to 29 in good health. The DNA is as follows: TGCGCCAGCAGCCCACGACCGAGATCACAGGGGCTCGAGACAGATACGCAGTATTTT. Its product reads: CASSPRPRSQGLETDTQYF.